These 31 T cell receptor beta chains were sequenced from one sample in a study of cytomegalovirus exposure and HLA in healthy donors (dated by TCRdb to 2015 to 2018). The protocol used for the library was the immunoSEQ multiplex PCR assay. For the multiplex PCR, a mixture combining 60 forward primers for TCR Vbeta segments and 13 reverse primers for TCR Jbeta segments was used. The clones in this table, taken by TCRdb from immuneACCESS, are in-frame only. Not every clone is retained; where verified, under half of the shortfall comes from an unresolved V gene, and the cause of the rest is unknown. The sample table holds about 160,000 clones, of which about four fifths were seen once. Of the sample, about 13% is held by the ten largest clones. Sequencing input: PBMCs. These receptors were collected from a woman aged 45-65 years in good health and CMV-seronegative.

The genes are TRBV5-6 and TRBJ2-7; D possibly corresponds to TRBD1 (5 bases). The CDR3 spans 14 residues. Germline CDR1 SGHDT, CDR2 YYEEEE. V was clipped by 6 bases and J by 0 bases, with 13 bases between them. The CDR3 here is CASIPYRSSYEQYF. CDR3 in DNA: TGTGCCAGCATCCCGTACAGGAGCTCCTACGAGCAGTACTTC.

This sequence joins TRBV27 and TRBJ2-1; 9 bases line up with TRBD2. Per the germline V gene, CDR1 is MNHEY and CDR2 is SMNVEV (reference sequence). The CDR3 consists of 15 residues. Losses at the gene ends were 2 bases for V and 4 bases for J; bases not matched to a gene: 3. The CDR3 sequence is CASSLAGGPYNEQFF. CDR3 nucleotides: TGTGCCAGCAGTTTAGCGGGAGGGCCGTACAATGAGCAGTTCTTC.

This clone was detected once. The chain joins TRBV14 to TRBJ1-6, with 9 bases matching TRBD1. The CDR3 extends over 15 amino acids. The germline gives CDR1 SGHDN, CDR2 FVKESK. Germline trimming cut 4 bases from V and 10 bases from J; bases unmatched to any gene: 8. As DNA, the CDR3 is TGTGCCAGCAGCCGAACAGGGGGCTATTTCTCACCCCTCCACTTT. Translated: CASSRTGGYFSPLHF.

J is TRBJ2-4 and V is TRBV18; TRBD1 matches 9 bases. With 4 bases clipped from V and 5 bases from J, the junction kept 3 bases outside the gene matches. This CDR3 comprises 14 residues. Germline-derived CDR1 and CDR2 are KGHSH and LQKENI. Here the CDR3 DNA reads TGTGCCAGCTCACTCCGGACAGGGGAAAACATTCAGTACTTC. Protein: CASSLRTGENIQYF.

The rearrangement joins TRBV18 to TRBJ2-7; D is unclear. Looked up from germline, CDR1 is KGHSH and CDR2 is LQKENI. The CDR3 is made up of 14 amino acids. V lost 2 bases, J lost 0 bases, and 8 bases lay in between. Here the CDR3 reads CASSPGQNSYEQYF. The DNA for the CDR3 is TGTGCCAGCTCACCAGGCCAAAACTCCTACGAGCAGTACTTC.

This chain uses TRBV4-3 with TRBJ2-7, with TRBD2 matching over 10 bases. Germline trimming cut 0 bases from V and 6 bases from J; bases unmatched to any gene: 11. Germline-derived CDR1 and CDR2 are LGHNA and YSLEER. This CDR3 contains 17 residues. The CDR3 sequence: CASSQDRDSGRLSEQYF. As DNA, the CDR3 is TGCGCCAGCAGCCAAGATCGGGATAGCGGGAGGTTAAGCGAGCAGTACTTC.

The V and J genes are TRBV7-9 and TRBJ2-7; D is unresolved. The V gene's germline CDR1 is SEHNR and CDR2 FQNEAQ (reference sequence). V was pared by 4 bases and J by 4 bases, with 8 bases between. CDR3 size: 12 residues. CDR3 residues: CASSSEVYEQYF. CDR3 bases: TGTGCCAGCAGCTCTGAGGTTTACGAGCAGTACTTC.

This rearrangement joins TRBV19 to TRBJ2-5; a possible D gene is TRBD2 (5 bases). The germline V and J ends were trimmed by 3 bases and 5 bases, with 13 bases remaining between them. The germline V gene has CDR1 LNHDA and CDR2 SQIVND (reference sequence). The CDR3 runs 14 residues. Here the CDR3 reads CASSIGLERETQYF. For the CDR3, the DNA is TGTGCCAGTAGTATTGGACTTGAAAGGGAGACCCAGTACTTC.

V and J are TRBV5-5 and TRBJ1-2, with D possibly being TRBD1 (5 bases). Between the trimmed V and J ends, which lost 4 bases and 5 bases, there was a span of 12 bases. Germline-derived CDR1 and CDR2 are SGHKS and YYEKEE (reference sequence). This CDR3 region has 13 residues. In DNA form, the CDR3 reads TGTGCCAGCAGCGTGGGACTGCAATATGGCTACACCTTC. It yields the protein CASSVGLQYGYTF.

CDR3 amino acids: CASRPPGQETQYF. The CDR3 DNA follows: TGTGCCAGCAGACCTCCGGGGCAAGAGACCCAGTACTTC. The chain combines TRBV27 with TRBJ2-5; maybe TRBD2 (5 bases). The CDR3 is 13 residues long. Germline V gene sequence: CDR1 MNHEY, CDR2 SMNVEV (reference sequence). Trimming pared 6 bases from V and 2 bases from J, leaving 10 bases between.

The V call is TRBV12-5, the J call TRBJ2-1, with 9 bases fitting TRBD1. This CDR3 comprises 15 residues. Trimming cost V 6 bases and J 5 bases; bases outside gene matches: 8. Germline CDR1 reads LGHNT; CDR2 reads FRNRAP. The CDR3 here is CASGSGQGLDNEQFF. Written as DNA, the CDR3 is TGTGCTAGTGGCTCGGGACAGGGATTAGACAATGAGCAGTTCTTC. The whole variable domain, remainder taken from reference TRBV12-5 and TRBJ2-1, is DARVTQTPRHKVTEMGQEVTMRCQPILGHNTVFWYRQTMMQGLELLAYFRNRAPLDDSGMPKDRFSAEMPDATLATLKIQPSEPRDSAVYFCASGSGQGLDNEQFFGPGTRLTVL.

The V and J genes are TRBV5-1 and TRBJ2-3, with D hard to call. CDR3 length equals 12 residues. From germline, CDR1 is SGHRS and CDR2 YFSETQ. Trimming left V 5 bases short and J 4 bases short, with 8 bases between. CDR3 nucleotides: TGCGCCAGCAGGAGTAACTCAGATACGCAGTATTTT. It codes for CASRSNSDTQYF.

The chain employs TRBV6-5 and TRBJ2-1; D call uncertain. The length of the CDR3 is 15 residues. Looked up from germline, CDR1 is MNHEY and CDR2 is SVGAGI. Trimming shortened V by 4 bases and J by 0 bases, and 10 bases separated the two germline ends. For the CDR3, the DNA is TGTGCCAGCAGTTTCTCCCCCAGCTCCTACAATGAGCAGTTCTTC. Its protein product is CASSFSPSSYNEQFF.

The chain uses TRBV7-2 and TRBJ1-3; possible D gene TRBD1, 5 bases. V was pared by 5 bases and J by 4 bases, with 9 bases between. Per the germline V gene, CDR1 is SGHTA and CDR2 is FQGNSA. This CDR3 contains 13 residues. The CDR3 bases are TGTGCCAGCAGCCCAGGGTCCGGAAACACCATATATTTT. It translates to CASSPGSGNTIYF. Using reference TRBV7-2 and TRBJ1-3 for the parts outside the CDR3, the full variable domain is GAGVSQSPSNKVTEKGKDVELRCDPISGHTALYWYRQSLGQGLEFLIYFQGNSAPDKSGLPSDRFSAERTGGSVSTLTIQRTQQEDSAVYLCASSPGSGNTIYFGEGSWLTVV.

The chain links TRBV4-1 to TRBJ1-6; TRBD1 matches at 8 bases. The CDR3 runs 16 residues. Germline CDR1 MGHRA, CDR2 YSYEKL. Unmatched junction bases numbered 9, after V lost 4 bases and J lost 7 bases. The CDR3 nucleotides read TGCGCCAGCAGCCCCATTGGACAGGGACGGAATTCACCCCTCCACTTT. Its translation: CASSPIGQGRNSPLHF.

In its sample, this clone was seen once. The CDR3 region has the DNA TGTGCCAGCAGCCTGTGGAGGGGAGACAATGAGCAGTTCTTC. Its protein is CASSLWRGDNEQFF. The chain uses TRBV14 and TRBJ2-1; D may be TRBD2 (6 bases). The germline V gene encodes CDR1 SGHDN and CDR2 FVKESK. The CDR3 is 14 residues long. V gave up 4 bases and J gave up 5 bases, with 12 bases separating them.

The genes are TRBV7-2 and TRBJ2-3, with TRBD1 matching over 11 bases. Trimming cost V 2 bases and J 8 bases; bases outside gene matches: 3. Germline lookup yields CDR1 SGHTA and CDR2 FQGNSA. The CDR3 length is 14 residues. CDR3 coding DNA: TGTGCCAGCAGCTTACCGGGACAGGGGGGTACGCAGTATTTT. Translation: CASSLPGQGGTQYF.

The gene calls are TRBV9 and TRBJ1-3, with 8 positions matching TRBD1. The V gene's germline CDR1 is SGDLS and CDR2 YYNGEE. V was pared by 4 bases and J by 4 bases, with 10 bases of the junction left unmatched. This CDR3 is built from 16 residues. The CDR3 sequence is CASSIRGQGAGNTIYF. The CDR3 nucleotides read TGTGCCAGCAGCATAAGAGGGCAGGGGGCAGGAAACACCATATATTTT.

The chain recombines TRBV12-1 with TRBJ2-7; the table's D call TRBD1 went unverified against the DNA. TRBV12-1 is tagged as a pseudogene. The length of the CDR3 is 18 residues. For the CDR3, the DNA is TGTGCCAGCAGCGCACGGACATCTCGAATGTGGTTCTCCTACGAGCAGTACTTC. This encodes CASSARTSRMWFSYEQYF.

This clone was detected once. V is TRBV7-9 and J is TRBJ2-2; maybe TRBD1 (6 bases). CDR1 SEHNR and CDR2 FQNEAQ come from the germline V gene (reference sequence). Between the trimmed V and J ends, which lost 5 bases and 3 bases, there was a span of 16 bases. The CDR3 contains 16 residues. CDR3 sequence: CASSQPYRVDTGELFF. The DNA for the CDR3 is TGTGCCAGCAGCCAACCTTACAGGGTTGACACCGGGGAGCTGTTTTTT.

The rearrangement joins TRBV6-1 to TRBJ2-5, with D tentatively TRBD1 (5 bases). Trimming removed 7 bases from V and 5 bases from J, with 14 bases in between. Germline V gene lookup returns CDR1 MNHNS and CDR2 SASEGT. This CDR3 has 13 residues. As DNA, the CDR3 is TGTGCCAGCATAGGGGTGTCTCTGGAGACCCAGTACTTC. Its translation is CASIGVSLETQYF.

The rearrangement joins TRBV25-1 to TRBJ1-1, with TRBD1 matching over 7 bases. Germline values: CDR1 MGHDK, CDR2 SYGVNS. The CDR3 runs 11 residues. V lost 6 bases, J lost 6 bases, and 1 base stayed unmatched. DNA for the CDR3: TGTGCCAGCAGGGGGACAGCTGAAGCTTTCTTT. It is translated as CASRGTAEAFF.

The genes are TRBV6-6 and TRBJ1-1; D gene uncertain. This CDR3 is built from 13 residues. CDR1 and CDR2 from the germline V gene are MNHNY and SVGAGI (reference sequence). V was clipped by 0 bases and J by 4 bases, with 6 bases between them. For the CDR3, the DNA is TGTGCCAGCAGTTACTCCCCGGGCACTGAAGCTTTCTTT. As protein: CASSYSPGTEAFF.

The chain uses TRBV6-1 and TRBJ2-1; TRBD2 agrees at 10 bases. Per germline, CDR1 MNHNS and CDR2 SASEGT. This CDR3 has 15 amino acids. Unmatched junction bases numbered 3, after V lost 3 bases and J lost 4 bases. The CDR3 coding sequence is TGTGCCAGCAGTGAGGCTAGCGGGAGTTACAATGAGCAGTTCTTC. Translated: CASSEASGSYNEQFF.

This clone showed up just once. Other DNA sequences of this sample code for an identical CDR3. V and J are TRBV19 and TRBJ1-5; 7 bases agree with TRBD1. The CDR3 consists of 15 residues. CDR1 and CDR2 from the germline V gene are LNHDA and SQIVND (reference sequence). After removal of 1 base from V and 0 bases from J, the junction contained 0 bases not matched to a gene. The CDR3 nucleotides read TGTGCCAGTAGTATAGGGACAGGTAGCAATCAGCCCCAGCATTTT. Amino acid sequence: CASSIGTGSNQPQHF.

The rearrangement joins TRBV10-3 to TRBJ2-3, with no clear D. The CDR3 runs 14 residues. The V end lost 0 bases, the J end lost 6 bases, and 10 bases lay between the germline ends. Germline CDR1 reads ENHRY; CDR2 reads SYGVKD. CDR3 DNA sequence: TGTGCCATCAGTGAGTCTGACGGGTCCGATACGCAGTATTTT. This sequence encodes CAISESDGSDTQYF.

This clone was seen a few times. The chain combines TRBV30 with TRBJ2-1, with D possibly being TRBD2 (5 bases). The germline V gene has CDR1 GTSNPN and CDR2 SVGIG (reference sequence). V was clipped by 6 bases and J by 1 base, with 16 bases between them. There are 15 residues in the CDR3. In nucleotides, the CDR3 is TGTGCCTGTGAGCCCGGACTCCGATCCTACAATGAGCAGTTCTTC. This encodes CACEPGLRSYNEQFF.

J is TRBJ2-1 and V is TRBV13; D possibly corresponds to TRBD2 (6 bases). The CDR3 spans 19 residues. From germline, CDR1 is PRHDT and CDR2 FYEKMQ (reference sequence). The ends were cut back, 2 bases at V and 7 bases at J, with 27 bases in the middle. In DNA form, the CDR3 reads TGTGCCAGCAGCTTAAGCGGCGTTATTTGGGACGGGGGAAGTAATGAGCAGTTCTTC. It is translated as CASSLSGVIWDGGSNEQFF.

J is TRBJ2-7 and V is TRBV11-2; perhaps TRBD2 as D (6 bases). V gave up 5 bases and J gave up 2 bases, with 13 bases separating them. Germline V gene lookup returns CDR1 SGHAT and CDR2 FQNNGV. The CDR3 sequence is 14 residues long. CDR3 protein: CASSLPGLPYEQYF. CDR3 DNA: TGTGCCAGCAGCCTACCGGGACTCCCCTACGAGCAGTACTTC.

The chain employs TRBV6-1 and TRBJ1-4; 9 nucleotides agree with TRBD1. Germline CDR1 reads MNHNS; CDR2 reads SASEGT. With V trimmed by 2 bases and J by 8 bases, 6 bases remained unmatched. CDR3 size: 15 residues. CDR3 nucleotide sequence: TGTGCCAGCAGTGAAACCGGGACAGGGAACGAAAAACTGTTTTTT. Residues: CASSETGTGNEKLFF.

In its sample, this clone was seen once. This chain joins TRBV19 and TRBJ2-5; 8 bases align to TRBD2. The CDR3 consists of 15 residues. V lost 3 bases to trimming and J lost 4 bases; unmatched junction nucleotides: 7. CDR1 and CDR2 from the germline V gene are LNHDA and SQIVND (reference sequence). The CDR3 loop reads CASSIGLAGRETQYF. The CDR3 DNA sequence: TGTGCCAGTAGTATCGGACTAGCAGGTAGAGAGACCCAGTACTTC.